The 20 T cell receptor beta chains in this list originate from one sample, sequenced in a study of blood T cells in healthy people across ages. A sample-barcoded 5' primer and a J-beta primer mix were used in a second PCR of roughly 6 to 12 cycles. TCRdb itself ran the 5' RACE reads through MiXCR, one entry per CDR3 protein. This sample has hundreds of thousands of distinct CDR3 sequences, with around 42% found just once. Material for sequencing was blood. The source is a man aged 55 to 70 in good health.

This clonotype was counted a single time. The J gene is TRBJ2-7, the V gene TRBV6-5; weak D call: TRBD2 (6 bases). V was trimmed by 8 bases and J by 0 bases, leaving 11 bases between them. Per the germline V gene, CDR1 is MNHEY and CDR2 is SVGAGI. The length of the CDR3 is 13 residues. CDR3 bases: TGTGCCAGCTTGGGGAGGAGCTCCTACGAGCAGTACTTC. Its protein is CASLGRSSYEQYF.

This clonotype was seen a single time. V is TRBV7-8 and J is TRBJ2-6; TRBD1 might be the D (6 bases). This CDR3 spans 14 amino acids. Trimming cost V 5 bases and J 4 bases, with 9 bases left between them. The germline gives CDR1 SGHVS, CDR2 FQNEAQ. The CDR3 loop is CASSLQGGANVLTF. The CDR3 DNA reads as TGTGCCAGCAGCCTCCAGGGGGGGGCCAACGTCCTGACTTTC.

The chain carries TRBV7-2 and TRBJ2-5; D unresolved. Trimming stripped 5 bases from V and 2 bases from J, with 15 bases between. Germline V gives CDR1 SGHTA, CDR2 FQGNSA. This CDR3 has 15 amino acids. CDR3 nucleotides: TGTGCCAGCAGCGCTAGTATGGAGAGTCAAGAGACCCAGTACTTC. Translated: CASSASMESQETQYF.

V usage is TRBV11-1 and J usage is TRBJ2-1; D perhaps matches TRBD2 (6 bases). Germline loops: CDR1 SGHAT, CDR2 FQDESV (reference sequence). CDR3 length: 16 amino acids. V gave up 3 bases and J gave up 2 bases, with 14 bases separating them. CDR3: CASSFTGLITYNEQFF. The CDR3 nucleotides are TGTGCCAGCAGCTTTACGGGACTCATCACCTACAATGAGCAGTTCTTC.

This chain links TRBV5-1 with TRBJ2-1, with D uncertain. The germline V gene encodes CDR1 SGHRS and CDR2 YFSETQ. The CDR3 has 16 residues. Trimming took 9 bases from V and 0 from J, leaving 19 bases between them. The CDR3 spells CAIPKILSSSYNEQFF. The DNA of the CDR3 is TGCGCCATCCCGAAAATTCTGTCGAGCTCCTACAATGAGCAGTTCTTC. The variable domain in full, with the rest retrieved from reference TRBV5-1 and TRBJ2-1, is KAGVTQTPRYLIKTRGQQVTLSCSPISGHRSVSWYQQTPGQGLQFLFEYFSETQRNKGNFPGRFSGRQFSNSRSEMNVSTLELGDSALYLCAIPKILSSSYNEQFFGPGTRLTVL.

The rearrangement uses TRBV20-1 and TRBJ2-3; 12 bases fit TRBD2. The CDR3 has 16 residues. Looked up from germline, CDR1 is DFQATT and CDR2 is SNEGSKA (reference sequence). Losses at the gene ends were 8 bases for V and 2 bases for J; bases not matched to a gene: 11. CDR3 in amino acids: CSPTPGLAGFTDTQYF. CDR3 coding DNA: TGCAGTCCTACCCCCGGACTAGCGGGGTTCACAGATACGCAGTATTTT.

This clonotype has at least ten counts. The chain combines TRBV5-1 with TRBJ1-5, with D possibly matching TRBD1 (5 bases). V lost 5 bases, J lost 1 base, and 13 bases lay in between. This CDR3 region has 15 residues. The germline CDR1 and CDR2 sequences are SGHRS and YFSETQ. CDR3 coding DNA: TGCGCCAGCAGAACCGGAGGGGACAGCAATCAGCCCCAGCATTTT. The encoded protein is CASRTGGDSNQPQHF.

This clonotype was counted ten times or more. The V and J genes are TRBV7-2 and TRBJ2-5, with 12 nucleotides matching TRBD2. V gave up 2 bases and J gave up 0 bases; unmatched junction bases: 1. CDR1 and CDR2 from the germline V gene are SGHTA and FQGNSA. The CDR3 sequence is 16 residues long. CDR3 in amino acids: CASSLTSGGNQETQYF. The CDR3, as DNA: TGTGCCAGCAGCTTAACTAGCGGGGGGAACCAAGAGACCCAGTACTTC.

This chain joins TRBV21-1 and TRBJ2-7; TRBD1 reflects the table's D call only, with no check against the DNA. TRBV21-1 is reported as a pseudogene. CDR3 length: 13 residues. CDR3 nucleotide sequence: TGTGCCAGCATCGAGGACAGGGCATACGAGCAGTACTTC. It specifies CASIEDRAYEQYF.

The chain is built from TRBV29-1 and TRBJ2-7, with 8 nucleotides matching TRBD1. Germline V lookup: CDR1 SQVTM, CDR2 ANQGSEA. The CDR3 consists of 11 residues. V shed 5 bases and J 4 bases; nucleotides not matched to a gene: 1. CDR3 protein: CSVRTGYEQYF. In DNA, the CDR3 is TGCAGCGTTAGGACAGGGTACGAGCAGTACTTC.

V and J are TRBV4-3 and TRBJ2-1; possibly TRBD2 for D (6 bases). The CDR3 consists of 15 residues. Germline loops: CDR1 LGHNA, CDR2 YSLEER. V lost 0 bases, J lost 6 bases, and 12 bases lay in between. CDR3 sequence reads: CASSQDWGVPNEQFF. The CDR3 DNA reads as TGCGCCAGCAGCCAAGATTGGGGGGTTCCCAATGAGCAGTTCTTC.

This chain connects TRBV20-1 to TRBJ2-1, with D perhaps matching TRBD2 (5 bases). CDR3 length: 14 amino acids. The V end was cut by 3 bases, the J end by 12 bases, with 21 bases between. Germline V gives CDR1 DFQATT, CDR2 SNEGSKA (reference sequence). The CDR3 spells CSARFERTPGRQFF. CDR3 coding DNA: TGCAGTGCTAGGTTTGAGAGAACCCCTGGGAGGCAGTTCTTC.

This clonotype was counted many times. A much larger clone differs by one base, so this may be a read error. This chain links TRBV7-2 with TRBJ2-7; TRBD1 agrees at 7 bases. The CDR3 has 16 residues. From germline, CDR1 is SGHTA and CDR2 FQGNSA. Unmatched junction bases numbered 6, after V lost 0 bases and J lost 1 base. CDR3 amino acids: CASSLAAGTVSYEQYF. Written as DNA, the CDR3 is TGTGCCAGCAGCTTAGCTGCCGGGACAGTATCCTACGAGCAGTACTTC.

The chain employs TRBV19 and TRBJ2-1; 7 bases are a match to TRBD1. There are 17 residues in the CDR3. The J segment lost 4 bases and the V segment lost 4 bases, leaving 13 bases of the junction unmatched. Germline CDR1 LNHDA, CDR2 SQIVND (reference sequence). Here the CDR3 reads CASSTARTGRSYNEQFF. CDR3 nucleotide sequence: TGTGCCAGTAGTACAGCCCGGACAGGAAGATCTTACAATGAGCAGTTCTTC. Complete variable domain (other parts from reference TRBV19 and TRBJ2-1): DGGITQSPKYLFRKEGQNVTLSCEQNLNHDAMYWYRQDPGQGLRLIYYSQIVNDFQKGDIAEGYSVSREKKESFPLTVTSAQKNPTAFYLCASSTARTGRSYNEQFFGPGTRLTVL.

The chain has TRBV5-6 and TRBJ2-4, with D perhaps TRBD1 or TRBD2 (6 bases each). With the DNA end fitting TRBJ2-7 better, the J assignment may be wrong. The CDR3 sequence is 15 residues long. Germline V lookup: CDR1 SGHDT, CDR2 YYEEEE. The DNA for the CDR3 is TGTGCCAGCAAGCTGGAGGGACATTTGTCCTACGAGCAGTACTTC. It specifies CASKLEGHLSYEQYF.

The rearrangement links TRBV20-1 to TRBJ2-5; 12 bases align to TRBD2. Trimming cost V 2 bases and J 2 bases; bases outside gene matches: 6. Per germline, CDR1 DFQATT and CDR2 SNEGSKA (reference sequence). There are 16 residues in the CDR3. In nucleotides, the CDR3 is TGCAGTGCTAGACCCATGACTAGCGGGGGTCAAGAGACCCAGTACTTC. Its translation is CSARPMTSGGQETQYF.

The chain combines TRBV5-5 with TRBJ2-1; TRBD2 aligns across 13 bases. The end of the DNA is better explained by TRBJ2-7, so the J call may be wrong. Germline CDR1 SGHKS, CDR2 YYEKEE (reference sequence). The CDR3 is made up of 19 amino acids. CDR3 DNA: TGTGCCAGCAGCCCTACTAGCGGGGGGGTCTCTTTTCGACACAATGAGCAGTACTTC. This sequence encodes CASSPTSGGVSFRHNEQYF.

The chain combines TRBV7-2 with TRBJ2-3, with 14 bases fitting TRBD2. The V segment lost 1 base and the J segment 6 bases; nucleotides outside the gene matches: 3. The CDR3 length is 16 residues. From germline, CDR1 is SGHTA and CDR2 FQGNSA. The CDR3, as DNA: TGTGCCAGCAGCTTAGGGACTAGCGGGGGGTGGGATACGCAGTATTTT. Its protein is CASSLGTSGGWDTQYF.

The chain links TRBV7-9 to TRBJ2-1; D unclear. Trimming pared 5 bases from V and 12 bases from J, leaving 17 bases between. The CDR3 is 13 residues long. Germline CDR1 reads SEHNR; CDR2 reads FQNEAQ (reference sequence). The CDR3 coding sequence is TGTGCCAGCAGCGCGGACGGCCACGGCGGGCAGTTCTTC. Amino acids: CASSADGHGGQFF.

This clonotype has a single count. The chain uses TRBV20-1 and TRBJ2-1, with 9 bases fitting TRBD2. The CDR3 is 15 amino acids. From germline, CDR1 is DFQATT and CDR2 SNEGSKA (reference sequence). With 0 bases clipped from V and 10 bases from J, the junction kept 10 bases outside the gene matches. CDR3 sequence reads: CSAREASGASYEQFF. DNA of the CDR3: TGCAGTGCTAGAGAGGCTAGCGGGGCCTCCTACGAGCAGTTCTTC.